These 7 T cell receptor beta chains share one sample of origin, sequenced in a study of CD8+ T cells in alopecia areata (dated by TCRdb to the late 2010s). Libraries came from the immunoSEQ multiplex PCR assay. For TCR sequencing, RNA was extracted from every sample and reverse transcribed into cDNA to serve as template. TCRdb took over this immuneACCESS table, retaining in-frame rearrangements with V and J assigned. Such tables are incomplete; in checked studies, under half of the missing clones stem from an unresolved V gene, and the remainder is unexplained. The sample includes roughly 200,000 clones, with 56% observed a single time. Jointly, the top ten make up around 5% of the sample. The sequenced sample consisted of CD8+ T cells sorted from blood. All receptors come from a human donor in good health.

The rearrangement uses TRBV5-1 and TRBJ2-7, with D possibly being TRBD1 or TRBD2 (5 bases each). The CDR3 totals 15 residues. V was pared by 0 bases and J by 3 bases, with 13 bases between. Per the germline V gene, CDR1 is SGHRS and CDR2 is YFSETQ. This CDR3 is CASSLAIGTDYEQYF. CDR3 coding DNA: TGCGCCAGCAGCTTGGCAATTGGGACGGACTACGAGCAGTACTTC.

The chain has TRBV4-1 and TRBJ2-1; 12 bases align to TRBD2. The CDR3 is made up of 16 amino acids. Losses at the gene ends were 2 bases for V and 4 bases for J; bases not matched to a gene: 3. Germline V CDR1 and CDR2: MGHRA, YSYEKL. CDR3 bases: TGCGCCAGCAGCCAACTAGCGGGGGGGATATACAATGAGCAGTTCTTC. Its translation: CASSQLAGGIYNEQFF.

The chain has TRBV6-4 and TRBJ1-1; D might be TRBD1 (5 bases). Trimming took off 5 bases at V and 4 bases at J, with 11 bases between the two ends. The germline CDR1 and CDR2 sequences are MRHNA and SNTAGT. The length of the CDR3 is 13 residues. The CDR3 loop reads CASSPGTGTEAFF. As DNA, the CDR3 is TGTGCCAGCAGTCCAGGGACTGGCACTGAAGCTTTCTTT.

This sequence joins TRBV7-8 and TRBJ2-3, with 7 bases identical to TRBD1. Germline CDR1 and CDR2: SGHVS and FQNEAQ. This CDR3 spans 17 amino acids. V trimming: 5 bases; J trimming: 2 bases; junction bases outside the gene matches: 13. Here the CDR3 reads CASSHLPGQVSTDTQYF. In DNA form, the CDR3 reads TGTGCCAGCAGCCACCTTCCCGGACAGGTTTCCACAGATACGCAGTATTTT.

V and J are TRBV4-2 and TRBJ2-3; 13 bases line up with TRBD2. V was pared by 5 bases and J by 5 bases, with 10 bases of the junction left unmatched. The CDR3 covers 17 residues. CDR1 is LGHNA and CDR2 is YNFKEQ in the germline V gene. CDR3 in amino acids: CASSTRTSGGGGDTQYF. Written as DNA, the CDR3 is TGTGCCAGCAGCACGCGGACTAGCGGGGGAGGGGGAGATACGCAGTATTTT.

The rearrangement links TRBV29-1 to TRBJ2-5; TRBD1 is a possible D gene (6 bases). This CDR3 comprises 17 residues. Germline loops: CDR1 SQVTM, CDR2 ANQGSEA. With 6 bases removed from V and 4 bases from J, the gap between germline ends came to 27 bases. DNA of the CDR3: TGCAGCGTCTCCCCCAACTTTCGTGGCCAAGGGGGAGAGACCCAGTACTTC. Translating gives CSVSPNFRGQGGETQYF.

The genes are TRBV7-9 and TRBJ1-1; perhaps TRBD1 as D (5 bases). This CDR3 spans 14 amino acids. The germline CDR1 and CDR2 sequences are SEHNR and FQNEAQ (reference sequence). With 1 base removed from V and 4 bases from J, the gap between germline ends came to 10 bases. The CDR3 DNA is TGTGCCAGCAGCTTAGAGGGGTTGATCACTGAAGCTTTCTTT. It encodes CASSLEGLITEAFF.